This T cell receptor beta chain derives from a study of vaccination and CD4 T cells after COVID-19. A word on this clonotype: Its antigen is unknown.

V lost 6 bases, J lost 4 bases, and 8 bases stayed unmatched. The CDR3 covers 16 residues. In germline, CDR1 is MNHEY, CDR2 SMNVEV (reference sequence). Sequencing of DNA taken from cultured CD4+ T cells relied on the Oncomine TCR Beta short-read assay. TCRdb reprocessed the PCR reads with MiXCR, giving one entry per CDR3 protein. The sample contains approximately 15,000 distinct CDR3 sequences, around two fifths of which appear only once. Treatment described: approximately nine-day PBMC culture with coronavirus spike peptide pools or control peptides (ViraFEST assay). For ViraFEST, peptide pools expanded antigen-specific T cells, after which the TCRs were sequenced.

The rearrangement uses TRBV27 and TRBJ2-3; 12 nucleotides line up with TRBD1. The TCR sequence derives from a human donor who had recovered from COVID-19. The material sequenced was CD4+ T cells from blood, cultured in vitro, taken before SARS-CoV-2 vaccination. The CDR3 loop is CASRPGQGAIADTQYF. The CDR3 DNA follows: TGTGCCAGCAGACCGGGACAGGGGGCAATCGCAGATACGCAGTATTTT.